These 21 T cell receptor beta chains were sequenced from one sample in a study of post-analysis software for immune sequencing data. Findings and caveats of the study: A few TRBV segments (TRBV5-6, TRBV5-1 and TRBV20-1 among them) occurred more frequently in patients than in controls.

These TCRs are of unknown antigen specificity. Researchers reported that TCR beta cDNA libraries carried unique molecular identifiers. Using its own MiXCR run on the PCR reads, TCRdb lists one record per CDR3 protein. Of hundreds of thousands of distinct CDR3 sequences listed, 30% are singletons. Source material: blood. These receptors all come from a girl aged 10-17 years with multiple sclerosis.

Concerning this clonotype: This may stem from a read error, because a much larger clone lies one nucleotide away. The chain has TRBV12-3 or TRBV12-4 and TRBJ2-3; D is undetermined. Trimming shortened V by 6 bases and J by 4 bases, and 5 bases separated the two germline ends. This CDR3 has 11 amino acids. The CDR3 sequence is CASRKPDTQYF. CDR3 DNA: TGTGCCAGCAGGAAACCAGATACGCAGTATTTT.

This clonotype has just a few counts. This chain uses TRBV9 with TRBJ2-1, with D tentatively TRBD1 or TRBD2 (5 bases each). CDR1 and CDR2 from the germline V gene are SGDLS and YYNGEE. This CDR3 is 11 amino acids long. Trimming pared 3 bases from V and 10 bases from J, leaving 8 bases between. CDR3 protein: CASSARGEQFF. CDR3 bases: TGTGCCAGCAGCGCACGGGGCGAGCAGTTCTTC.

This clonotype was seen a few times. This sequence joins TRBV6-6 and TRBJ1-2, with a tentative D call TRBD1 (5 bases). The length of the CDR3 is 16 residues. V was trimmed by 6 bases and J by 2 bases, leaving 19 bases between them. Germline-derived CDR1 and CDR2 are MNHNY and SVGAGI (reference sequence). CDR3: CASRWTLSGPNYGYTF. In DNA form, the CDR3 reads TGTGCCAGCAGATGGACACTATCCGGACCAAACTATGGCTACACCTTC.

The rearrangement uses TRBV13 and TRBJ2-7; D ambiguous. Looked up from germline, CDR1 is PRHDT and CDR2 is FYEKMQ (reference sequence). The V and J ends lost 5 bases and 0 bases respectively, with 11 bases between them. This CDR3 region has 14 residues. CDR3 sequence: CASSPRPSSYEQYF. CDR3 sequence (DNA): TGTGCCAGCAGCCCCCGACCCTCCTCCTACGAGCAGTACTTC.

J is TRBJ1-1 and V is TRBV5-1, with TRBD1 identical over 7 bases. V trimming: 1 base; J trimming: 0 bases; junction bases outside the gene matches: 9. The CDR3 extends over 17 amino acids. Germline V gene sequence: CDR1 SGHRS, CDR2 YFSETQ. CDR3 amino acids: CASSLPGGQTMNTEAFF. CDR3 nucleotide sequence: TGCGCCAGCAGCTTGCCCGGGGGACAGACCATGAACACTGAAGCTTTCTTT.

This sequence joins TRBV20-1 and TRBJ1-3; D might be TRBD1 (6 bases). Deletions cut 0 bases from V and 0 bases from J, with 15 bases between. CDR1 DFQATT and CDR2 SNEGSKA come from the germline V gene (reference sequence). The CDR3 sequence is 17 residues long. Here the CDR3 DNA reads TGCAGTGCTAGAGATCACAGGGCCATAAGCTCTGGAAACACCATATATTTT. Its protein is CSARDHRAISSGNTIYF.

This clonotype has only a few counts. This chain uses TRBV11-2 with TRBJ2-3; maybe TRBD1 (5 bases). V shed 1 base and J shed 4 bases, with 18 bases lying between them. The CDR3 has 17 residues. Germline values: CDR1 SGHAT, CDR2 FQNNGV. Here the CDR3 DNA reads TGTGCCAGCAGCTTAGGGTATTCAGGGTTAGACCCAGATACGCAGTATTTT. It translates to CASSLGYSGLDPDTQYF. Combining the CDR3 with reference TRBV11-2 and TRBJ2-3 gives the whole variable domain EAGVAQSPRYKIIEKRQSVAFWCNPISGHATLYWYQQILGQGPKLLIQFQNNGVVDDSQLPKDRFSAERLKGVDSTLKIQPAKLEDSAVYLCASSLGYSGLDPDTQYFGPGTRLTVL.

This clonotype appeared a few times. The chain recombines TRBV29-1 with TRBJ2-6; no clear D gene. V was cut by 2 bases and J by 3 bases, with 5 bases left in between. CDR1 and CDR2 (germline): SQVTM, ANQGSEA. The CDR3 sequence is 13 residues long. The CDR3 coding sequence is TGCAGCGTTGAATCCCATGGGGCCAACGTCCTGACTTTC. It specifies CSVESHGANVLTF.

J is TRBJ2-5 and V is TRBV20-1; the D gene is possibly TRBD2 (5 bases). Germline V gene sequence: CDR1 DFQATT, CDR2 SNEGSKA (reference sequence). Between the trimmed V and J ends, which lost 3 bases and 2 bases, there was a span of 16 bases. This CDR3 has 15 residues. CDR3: CSARTPGGPQETQYF. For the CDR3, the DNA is TGCAGTGCTAGGACACCCGGCGGGCCGCAAGAGACCCAGTACTTC.

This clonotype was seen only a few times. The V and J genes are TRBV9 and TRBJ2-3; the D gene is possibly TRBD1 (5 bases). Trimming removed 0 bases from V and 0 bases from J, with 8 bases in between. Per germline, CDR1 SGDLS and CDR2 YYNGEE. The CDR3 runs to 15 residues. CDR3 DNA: TGTGCCAGCAGCGTAGGACAGACTAGCACAGATACGCAGTATTTT. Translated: CASSVGQTSTDTQYF.

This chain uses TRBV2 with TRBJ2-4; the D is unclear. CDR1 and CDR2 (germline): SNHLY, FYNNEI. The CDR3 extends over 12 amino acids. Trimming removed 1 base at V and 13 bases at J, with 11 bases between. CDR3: CASSEDPGWQYF. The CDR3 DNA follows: TGTGCCAGCAGTGAAGACCCCGGGTGGCAGTACTTC.

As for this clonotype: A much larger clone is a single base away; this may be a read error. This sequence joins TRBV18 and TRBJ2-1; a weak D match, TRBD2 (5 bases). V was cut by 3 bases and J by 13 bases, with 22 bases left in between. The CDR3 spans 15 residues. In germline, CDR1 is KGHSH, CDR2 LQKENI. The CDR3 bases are TGTGCCAGCTCACCCACCAGTGTAGCGTTGGAGACCCAGTTCTTC. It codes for CASSPTSVALETQFF.

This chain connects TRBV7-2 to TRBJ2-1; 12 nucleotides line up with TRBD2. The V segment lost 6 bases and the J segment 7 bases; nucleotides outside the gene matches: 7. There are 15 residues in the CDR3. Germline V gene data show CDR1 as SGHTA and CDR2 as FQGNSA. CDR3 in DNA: TGTGCCAGCAGACAGACTAGCGGGAGCTTAAATGAGCAGTTCTTC. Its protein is CASRQTSGSLNEQFF.

CDR3 protein: CASSYSETGAYEQYF. The CDR3 DNA follows: TGTGCCAGCAGTTACTCGGAGACAGGGGCCTACGAGCAGTACTTC. This chain connects TRBV6-6 to TRBJ2-7; TRBD1 aligns across 8 bases. Germline V gene lookup returns CDR1 MNHNY and CDR2 SVGAGI (reference sequence). V trimming: 0 bases; J trimming: 2 bases; junction bases outside the gene matches: 3. The CDR3 runs 15 residues.

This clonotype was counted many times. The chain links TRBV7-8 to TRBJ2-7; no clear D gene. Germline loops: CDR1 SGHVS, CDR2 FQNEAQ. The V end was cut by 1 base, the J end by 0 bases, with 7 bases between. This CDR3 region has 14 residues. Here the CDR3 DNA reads TGTGCCAGCAGCTTAGGCCCCCTCTCCTACGAGCAGTACTTC. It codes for CASSLGPLSYEQYF.

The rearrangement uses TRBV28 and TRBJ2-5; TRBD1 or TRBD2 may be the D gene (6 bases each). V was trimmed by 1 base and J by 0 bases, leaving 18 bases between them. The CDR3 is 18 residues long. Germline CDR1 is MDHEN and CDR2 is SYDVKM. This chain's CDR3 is CASSLFGRGLQDQETQYF. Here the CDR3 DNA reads TGTGCCAGCAGTTTATTCGGCCGGGGGCTTCAGGACCAAGAGACCCAGTACTTC.

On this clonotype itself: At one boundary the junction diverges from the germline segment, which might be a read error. CDR3 in amino acids: CASSPSPNSPPHF. DNA for the CDR3: TGTGCCAGCAGCCCGTCCCCTAATTCACCCCCCCACTTT. The rearrangement uses TRBV14 and TRBJ1-6; D gene uncertain. The CDR3 is 13 amino acids. Germline V CDR1 and CDR2: SGHDN, FVKESK.

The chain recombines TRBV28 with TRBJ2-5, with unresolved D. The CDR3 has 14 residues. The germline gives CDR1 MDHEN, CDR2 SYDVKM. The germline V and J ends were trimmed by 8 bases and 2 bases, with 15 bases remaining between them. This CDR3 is CASGSLNRQETQYF. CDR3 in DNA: TGTGCCAGCGGGTCGTTGAACAGACAAGAGACCCAGTACTTC.

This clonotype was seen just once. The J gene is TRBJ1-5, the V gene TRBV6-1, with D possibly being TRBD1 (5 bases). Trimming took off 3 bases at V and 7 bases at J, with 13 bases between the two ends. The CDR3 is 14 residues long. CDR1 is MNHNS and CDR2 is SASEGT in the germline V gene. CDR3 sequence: CASSEPGRAQPQHF. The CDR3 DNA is TGTGCCAGCAGTGAGCCCGGCAGGGCCCAGCCCCAGCATTTT.

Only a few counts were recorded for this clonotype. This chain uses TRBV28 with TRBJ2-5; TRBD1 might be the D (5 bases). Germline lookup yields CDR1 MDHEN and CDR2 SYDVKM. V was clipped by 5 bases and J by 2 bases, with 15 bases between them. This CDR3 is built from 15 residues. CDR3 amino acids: CASSPLDRIQETQYF. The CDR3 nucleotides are TGTGCCAGCAGTCCACTCGACAGAATTCAAGAGACCCAGTACTTC.

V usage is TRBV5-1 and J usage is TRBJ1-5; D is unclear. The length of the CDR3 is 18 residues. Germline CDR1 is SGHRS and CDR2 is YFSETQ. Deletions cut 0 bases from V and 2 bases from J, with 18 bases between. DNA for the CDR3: TGCGCCAGCAGCTTGGAAGAAGCCCGCCCCAGCCGCAATCAGCCCCAGCATTTT. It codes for CASSLEEARPSRNQPQHF.